This T cell receptor beta chain was retrieved from a study of regulatory T cells in long-lasting Graves disease (dated by TCRdb to about 2021). Study-wide context: Persistent Graves' disease was defined as antithyroid drug treatment for over 5 years with persistently positive TSH receptor autoantibodies. Persistent Graves' disease patients were compared with newly diagnosed Graves' disease patients by peripheral blood TCR sequencing and RNA sequencing. The study took place in China and was registered as a clinical trial. TCR sequencing covered 13 persistent and 20 newly diagnosed Graves' disease patients, 33 samples in total. On average, persistent Graves' disease patients in the clinical cohort had been on antithyroid drugs for approximately ten years.

This specimen's time point label, interpreted: persistent/refractory GD, antithyroid drugs over 5 years with positive TRAb. For both TCR sequencing and RNA sequencing, RNA was extracted from PBMCs in TRIzol. Graves' disease was diagnosed according to American Thyroid Association guidelines. The patients came from an endocrinology department in Xi'an, China. Each patient gave roughly 8.4 milliliters of peripheral blood, collected in an EDTA anticoagulant tube. Ficoll Paque Plus density gradient separation was used to isolate PBMCs, and no further T cell sorting was done. RNA quality was checked with an Agilent 2100 Bioanalyzer and agarose gel, and concentration with a NanoDrop 2000. This clonotype was detected ten times or more. The antigen it recognizes is unknown. No clone much larger than this one lies a single base away; base qualities are absent. The paper as a whole reports these results and caveats: The authors noted that the small sample size was a limitation that may lower accuracy. Peripheral blood alone was examined, since thyroid tissue, which constituted the primary lesion, could not be accessed. Sequencing and analysis were limited to the TCR beta chain. Compared with newly diagnosed patients, persistent Graves' disease patients had lower TCR Shannon entropy and fewer highly expanded clones, which suggests clonal expansion. Preferential use of TRBV28, TRBJ1-2 and TRBJ2-5 was observed in persistent disease, whereas TRBV20-1 and TRBJ2-1 were favored in newly diagnosed disease. Persistent patients shared more public clonotypes among themselves (approximately 2,500) than newly diagnosed patients did (about 1,000).

The junction shows trimming of 4 bases on V and 4 bases on J, plus 19 bases between the germline ends. The CDR3, cysteine through phenylalanine, is 17 amino acids long. Kept here is only the CDR3 DNA, which spans 51 bases and is read in frame from base 1. Preparation of the library involved multiplex PCR. The instrument was an Illumina HiSeq 4000. iRepertoire HTBI primers and Arm-PCR amplification of CDR3 regions were used to construct TCR beta libraries. Before sequencing, the PCR products underwent gel purification. The study's own analysis went as follows. Gene usage analysis of CDR3 amino acid clonotypes used the approximately 62 TRBV and about 14 TRBJ segments found across samples. Filtered high-quality paired reads were merged into contigs using COPE and FqMerger. BLAST was used to align contigs to the IMGT TRBV, TRBD and TRBJ reference genes, and CDR3 was defined following IMGT. Clonotypes above 0.1% frequency were classified as highly expanded clones. Shannon entropy was used to measure repertoire diversity, and the Gini coefficient was used to measure V-J evenness. A clonotype found in more than one individual was treated as public. TCRdb reprocessed the public reads (quality trimming at Q25 with fastp, clone calling with MiXCR) and kept in-frame beta chains. Rows with one shared CDR3 protein collapse into an entry with the most common genes and DNA. Clone size and V and J calls follow TCRdb, not the original study. For this sample there are some 330,000 distinct CDR3 sequences; roughly 25% appear just once. Clones ranked in the top ten supply approximately 30% of the sample.

The receptor comes from a woman aged 40 to 49 with Graves disease. Donor details come from another sample of the same person, matched by shared clones. The source material was peripheral blood mononuclear cells (PBMCs), sampled when the disease was refractory, from a patient treated with antithyroid drugs. Recombination connected TRBV12-3 or TRBV12-4 to TRBJ2-2; the D region may be TRBD1 or TRBD2, each matching 5 bases equally. The sequenced DNA is TGTGCCAGCAGTTGGAAGGGCAGTGGGACGGTCACCGGGGAGCTGTTTTTT. This yields the protein CASSWKGSGTVTGELFF.